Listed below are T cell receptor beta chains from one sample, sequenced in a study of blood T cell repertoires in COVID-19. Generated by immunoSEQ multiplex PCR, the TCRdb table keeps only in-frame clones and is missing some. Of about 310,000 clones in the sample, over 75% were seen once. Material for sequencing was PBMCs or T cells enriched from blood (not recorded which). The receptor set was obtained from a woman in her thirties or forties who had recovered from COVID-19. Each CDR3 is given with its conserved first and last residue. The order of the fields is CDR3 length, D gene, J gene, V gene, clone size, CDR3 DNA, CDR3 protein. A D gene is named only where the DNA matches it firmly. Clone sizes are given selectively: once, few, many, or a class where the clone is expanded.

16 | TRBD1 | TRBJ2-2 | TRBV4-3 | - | TGCGCCAGCAGCCAAGATGGGACAGCCAACACCGGGGAGCTGTTTTTT | CASSQDGTANTGELFF
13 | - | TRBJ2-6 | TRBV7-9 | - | TGTGCCGGACACTTCTCTGGGGCCAACGTCCTGACTTTC | CAGHFSGANVLTF
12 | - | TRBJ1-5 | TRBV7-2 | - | TGTGCCAGCAGCCCTACCAATCAGCCCCAGCATTTT | CASSPTNQPQHF
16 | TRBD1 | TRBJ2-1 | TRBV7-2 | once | TGTGCCAGCAGCTCCCCGGGACAGGGGGCTTACAATGAGCAGTTCTTC | CASSSPGQGAYNEQFF
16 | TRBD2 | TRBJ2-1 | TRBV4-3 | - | TGCGCCAGCAGCCAAGAGAGGGCGGGGGGGTACAATGAGCAGTTCTTC | CASSQERAGGYNEQFF
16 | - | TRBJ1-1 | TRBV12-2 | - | TGTGCAAGTCGCTTAGTGAGGGGCGAGGAGGGCACTGAAGCTTTCTTT | CASRLVRGEEGTEAFF
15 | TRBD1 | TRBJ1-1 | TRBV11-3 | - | TGTGCCAGCAGCATCGGACAGGGAGGGAACACTGAAGCTTTCTTT | CASSIGQGGNTEAFF
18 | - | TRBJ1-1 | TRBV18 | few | TGTGCCAGCTCCCTAAACCAGGAGGCCCCCCTGCTAAACACTGAAGCTTTCTTT | CASSLNQEAPLLNTEAFF
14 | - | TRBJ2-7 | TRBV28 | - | TGTGCCAGCACCCTTGTGGCAGGGGCTTACGAGCAGTACTTC | CASTLVAGAYEQYF
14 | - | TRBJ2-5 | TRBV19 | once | TGTGCCAGTAGTAGTTTAGCTTTCCAAGAGACCCAGTACTTC | CASSSLAFQETQYF
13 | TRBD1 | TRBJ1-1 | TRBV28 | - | TGTGCCAGCGCACGACAGGGAAACACTGAAGCTTTCTTT | CASARQGNTEAFF
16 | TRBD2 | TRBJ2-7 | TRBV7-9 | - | TGTGCCAGCAGCTTAGTTGGCGGGAGGGCCGGTAGCGAGCAGTACTTC | CASSLVGGRAGSEQYF
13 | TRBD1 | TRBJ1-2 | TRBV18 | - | TGTGCCAGCTCTCCGGACAGGGACTATGGCTACACCTTC | CASSPDRDYGYTF
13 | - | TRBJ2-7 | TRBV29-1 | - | TGCAGCGTTGGTGGGGCCTCCTTCTACGAGCAGTACTTC | CSVGGASFYEQYF
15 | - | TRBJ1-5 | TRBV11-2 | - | TGTGCCAGCAGCCAAATCGACAGCGTTGGGCAGCCCCAGCATTTT | CASSQIDSVGQPQHF
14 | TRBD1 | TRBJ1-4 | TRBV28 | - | TGTGCCAGCACCGCGACAGGGGGCTTTGAAAAACTGTTTTTT | CASTATGGFEKLFF
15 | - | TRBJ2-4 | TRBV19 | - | TGTGCCAGTAGTCCGATCGGGGACTGGGGAAACATTCAGTACTTC | CASSPIGDWGNIQYF
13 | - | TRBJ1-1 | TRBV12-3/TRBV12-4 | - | TGTGCCAGCAGTTTGGGGGGGAACACTGAAGCTTTCTTT | CASSLGGNTEAFF
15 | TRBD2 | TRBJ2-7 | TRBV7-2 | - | TGTGCCAGCAGCTTAACTAGCGGGGGGGCCCACGAGCAGTACTTC | CASSLTSGGAHEQYF
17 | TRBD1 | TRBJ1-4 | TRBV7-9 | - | TGTGCCAGCAGCTTAGGGGAAAGGACAGGGCCTAATGAAAAACTGTTTTTT | CASSLGERTGPNEKLFF
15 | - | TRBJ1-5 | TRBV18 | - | TGTGCCAGCTCACCACAGGGGACACTTAATCAGCCCCAGCATTTT | CASSPQGTLNQPQHF
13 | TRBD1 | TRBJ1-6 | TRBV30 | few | TGTGCCTGGACTGGACAGGCCATGACCCCCCTCCACTTT | CAWTGQAMTPLHF
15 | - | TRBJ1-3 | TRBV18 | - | TGTGCCAGCTCACTCCGGGAAGCCTCTGGAAACACCATATATTTT | CASSLREASGNTIYF
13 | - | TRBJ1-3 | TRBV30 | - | TGTGCCTGGAGTGTAAGCCTTGGAAACACCATATATTTT | CAWSVSLGNTIYF
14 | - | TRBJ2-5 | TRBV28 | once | TGTGCCAGCTCCGGTGGGGACATCCGAGAGACCCAGTACTTC | CASSGGDIRETQYF
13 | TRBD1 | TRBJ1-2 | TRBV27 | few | TGTGCCAGCAGTTTGGACAGGTGGGAAGGCTACACCTTC | CASSLDRWEGYTF
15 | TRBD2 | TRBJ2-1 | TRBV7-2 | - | TGTGCCAGCAGCTCGGCTAGCGGGTCCTACAATGAGCAGTTCTTC | CASSSASGSYNEQFF
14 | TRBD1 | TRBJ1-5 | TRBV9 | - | TGTGCCAGCAGCGCGGGACAGGTGAATCAGCCCCAGCATTTT | CASSAGQVNQPQHF
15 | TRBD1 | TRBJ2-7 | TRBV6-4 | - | TGTGCCAGCAGTGACAGGACAGGGTACCCCTACGAGCAGTACTTC | CASSDRTGYPYEQYF
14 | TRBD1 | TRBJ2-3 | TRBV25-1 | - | TGTGCCAGCAGTGGTGAAGGGGGCAAGAATACGCAGTATTTT | CASSGEGGKNTQYF
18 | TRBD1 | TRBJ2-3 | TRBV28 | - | TGTGCCAGCAGGATTGGACAGGGCGAGGGGCGAGGAACAGATACGCAGTATTTT | CASRIGQGEGRGTDTQYF
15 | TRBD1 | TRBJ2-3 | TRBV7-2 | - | TGTGCCAGCAGCTTGGGACAGGGGTTCACAGATACGCAGTATTTT | CASSLGQGFTDTQYF
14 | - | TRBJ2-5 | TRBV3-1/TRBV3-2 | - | TGTGCCAGCAGCCAAGATTCGGTACAAGAGACCCAGTACTTC | CASSQDSVQETQYF
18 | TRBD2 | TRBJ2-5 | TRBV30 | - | TGTGCCTGGAGTGCCGTACGGACTAGCGGGAGACCTTCAGAGACCCAGTACTTC | CAWSAVRTSGRPSETQYF
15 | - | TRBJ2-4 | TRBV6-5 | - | TGTGCCAGCAGTTACGTCACGGGGGCCAAAAACATTCAGTACTTC | CASSYVTGAKNIQYF
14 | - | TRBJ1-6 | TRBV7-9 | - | TGTGCCAGCAGCTTGAACAGGGTCGATTCACCCCTCCACTTT | CASSLNRVDSPLHF
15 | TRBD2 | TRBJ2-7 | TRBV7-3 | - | TGTGCCAGCAGCCTAACTAGCGGAGCCTCCTACGAGCAGTACTTC | CASSLTSGASYEQYF
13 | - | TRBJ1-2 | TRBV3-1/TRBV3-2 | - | TGTGCCAGCAGCCAAGTTGGCAGGGAAGGTGTAACCTTC | CASSQVGREGVTF
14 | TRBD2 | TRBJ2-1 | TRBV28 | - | TGTGCCAGCATGACTAGCGGGGGGGCGGGTGAGCAGTTCTTC | CASMTSGGAGEQFF
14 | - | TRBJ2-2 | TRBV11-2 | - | TGTGCCAGCAGCTTAGTCTACGGCACCGGGGAGCTGTTTTTT | CASSLVYGTGELFF
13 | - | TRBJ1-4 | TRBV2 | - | TGTGCCACCGTTCCTGTTGAACAAGAAAAACTGTTTTTT | CATVPVEQEKLFF
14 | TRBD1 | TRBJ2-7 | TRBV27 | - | TGTGCCAGCAGTTTTAAGGGACAGGGTTTTGAGCAGTACTTC | CASSFKGQGFEQYF
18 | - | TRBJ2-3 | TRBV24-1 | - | TGTGCCACCAGTGGTGGACAGGGGATCGAGCGGGAGAGGGATACGCAGTATTTT | CATSGGQGIERERDTQYF
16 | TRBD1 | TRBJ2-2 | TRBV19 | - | TGTGCCAGTAGTAACCACAGGGGGCTCGGCACCGGGGAGCTGTTTTTT | CASSNHRGLGTGELFF
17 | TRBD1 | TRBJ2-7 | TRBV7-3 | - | TGTGCCAGCAGCTCCCGGGACAGTCACCGGCGGTACTACGAGCAGTACTTC | CASSSRDSHRRYYEQYF